These 7 T cell receptor beta chains were all obtained from the same sample, sequenced in a study of T cell changes during pregnancy in multiple sclerosis. The assay was immunoSEQ multiplex PCR, and TCRdb's table has in-frame clones only and misses some. The data hold around 30,000 clones, with 90% observed a single time. This material consisted of CD8+ T cells from peripheral blood mononuclear cells, taken in the second trimester of pregnancy. The origin of the receptors is a female donor with multiple sclerosis, enrolled in a pregnancy study.

The chain links TRBV7-8 to TRBJ2-7; maybe TRBD2 (6 bases). This CDR3 has 14 residues. Trimming shortened V by 3 bases and J by 7 bases, and 16 bases separated the two germline ends. Germline assignment: CDR1 SGHVS and CDR2 FQNEAQ. CDR3 DNA: TGTGCCAGCAGCTTTATAGCGGAGACTAGGGAGCAGTACTTC. This gives the protein CASSFIAETREQYF.

The chain has TRBV27 and TRBJ1-6; D is possibly TRBD1 (5 bases). Germline loops: CDR1 MNHEY, CDR2 SMNVEV (reference sequence). This CDR3 spans 15 amino acids. V shed 4 bases and J shed 9 bases, with 16 bases lying between them. The CDR3 nucleotides read TGTGCCAGCAGTTATGACAGTTCTTGGAGTTCACCCCTCCACTTT. Translation gives CASSYDSSWSSPLHF.

CDR3 loop: CASSLGSGVGQPQHF. CDR3 in DNA: TGCGCCAGCAGCCTAGGATCGGGGGTTGGCCAGCCCCAGCATTTT. V gene TRBV4-1 combines with J gene TRBJ1-5; D possibly corresponds to TRBD1 (5 bases). Trimming removed 4 bases at V and 7 bases at J, with 17 bases between. From germline, CDR1 is MGHRA and CDR2 YSYEKL. The CDR3 runs to 15 residues.

The V call is TRBV6-1, the J call TRBJ1-1; D unclear. The CDR3 contains 14 residues. CDR1 and CDR2 from the germline V gene are MNHNS and SASEGT. Trimming stripped 2 bases from V and 10 bases from J, with 17 bases between. The CDR3 is CASSERTVVHRAFF. DNA of the CDR3: TGTGCCAGCAGTGAAAGAACGGTCGTGCATAGAGCTTTCTTT.

The rearrangement joins TRBV5-6 to TRBJ2-1, with 13 bases identical to TRBD2. The J segment lost 9 bases and the V segment lost 4 bases, leaving 10 bases of the junction unmatched. The CDR3 consists of 16 residues. Germline V lookup: CDR1 SGHDT, CDR2 YYEEEE. The CDR3: CASSLGLAGARGEQFF. DNA for the CDR3: TGTGCCAGCAGCCTTGGACTAGCGGGAGCCCGGGGTGAGCAGTTCTTC.

This CDR3 is CASKLPGHGYGYTF. In nucleotides, the CDR3 is TGTGCCAGCAAACTACCGGGACATGGGTATGGCTACACCTTC. The V gene is TRBV6-5, the J gene TRBJ1-2; tentative D call: TRBD1 (6 bases). The V and J ends lost 7 bases and 5 bases respectively, with 17 bases between them. This CDR3 region has 14 residues. Germline lookup yields CDR1 MNHEY and CDR2 SVGAGI.

This chain links TRBV27 with TRBJ2-7; 12 bases fit TRBD2. From germline, CDR1 is MNHEY and CDR2 SMNVEV (reference sequence). V lost 4 bases and J lost 6; bases outside the gene matches: 1. The CDR3 loop spans 13 amino acids. CDR3 in DNA: TGTGCCAGCAGTTGGGGACTAGCGGGCGAGCAGTACTTC. Translating it yields CASSWGLAGEQYF.